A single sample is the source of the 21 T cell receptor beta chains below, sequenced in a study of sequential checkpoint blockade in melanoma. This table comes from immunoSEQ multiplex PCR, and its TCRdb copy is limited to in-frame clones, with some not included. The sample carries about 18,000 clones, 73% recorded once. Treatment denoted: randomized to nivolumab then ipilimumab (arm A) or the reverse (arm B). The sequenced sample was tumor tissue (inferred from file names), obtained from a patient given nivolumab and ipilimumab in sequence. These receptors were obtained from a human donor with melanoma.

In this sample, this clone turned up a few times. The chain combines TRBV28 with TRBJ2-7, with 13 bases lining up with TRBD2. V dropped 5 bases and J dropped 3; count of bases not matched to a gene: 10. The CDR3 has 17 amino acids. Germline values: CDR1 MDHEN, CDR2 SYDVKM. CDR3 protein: CASSPSPGLAGHYEQYF. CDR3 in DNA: TGTGCCAGCAGTCCGTCCCCGGGACTAGCGGGACACTACGAGCAGTACTTC.

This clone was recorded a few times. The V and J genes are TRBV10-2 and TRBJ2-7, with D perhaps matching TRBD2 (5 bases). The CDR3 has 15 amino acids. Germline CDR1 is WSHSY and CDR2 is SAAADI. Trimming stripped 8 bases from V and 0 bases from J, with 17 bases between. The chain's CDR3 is CASSSTPGYSYEQYF. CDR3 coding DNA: TGCGCCAGCTCTTCAACACCGGGGTACTCCTACGAGCAGTACTTC.

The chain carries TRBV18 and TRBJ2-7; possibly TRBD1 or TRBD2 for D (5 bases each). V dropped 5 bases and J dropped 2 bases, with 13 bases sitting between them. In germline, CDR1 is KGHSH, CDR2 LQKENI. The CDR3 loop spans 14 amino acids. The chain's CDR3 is CASSTGAQTYEQYF. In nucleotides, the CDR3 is TGTGCCAGCTCAACCGGGGCACAAACCTACGAGCAGTACTTC.

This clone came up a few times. The CDR3 loop is CASSPPWDSPNEKLFF. CDR3 DNA sequence: TGTGCCAGCTCACCGCCTTGGGACAGTCCCAATGAAAAACTGTTTTTT. The chain uses TRBV18 and TRBJ1-4; 7 bases match TRBD1. V was clipped by 3 bases and J by 5 bases; unmatched bases: 9. Germline V CDR1 and CDR2: KGHSH, LQKENI. This CDR3 contains 16 residues.

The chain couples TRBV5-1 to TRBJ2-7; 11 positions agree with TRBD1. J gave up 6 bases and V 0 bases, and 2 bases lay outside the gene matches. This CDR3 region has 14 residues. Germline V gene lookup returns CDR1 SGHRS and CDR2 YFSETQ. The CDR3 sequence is CASSLGTGGIEQYF. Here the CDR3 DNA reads TGCGCCAGCAGCTTGGGGACAGGGGGCATCGAGCAGTACTTC.

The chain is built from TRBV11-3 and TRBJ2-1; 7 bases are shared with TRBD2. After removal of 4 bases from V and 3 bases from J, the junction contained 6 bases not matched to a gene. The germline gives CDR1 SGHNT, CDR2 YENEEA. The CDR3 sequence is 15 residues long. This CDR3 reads CASSSGGGYYNEQFF. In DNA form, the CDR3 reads TGTGCCAGCAGCTCCGGCGGGGGATACTACAATGAGCAGTTCTTC. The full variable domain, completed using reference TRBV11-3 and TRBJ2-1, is EAGVVQSPRYKIIEKKQPVAFWCNPISGHNTLYWYLQNLGQGPELLIRYENEEAVDDSQLPKDRFSAERLKGVDSTLKIQPAELGDSAVYLCASSSGGGYYNEQFFGPGTRLTVL.

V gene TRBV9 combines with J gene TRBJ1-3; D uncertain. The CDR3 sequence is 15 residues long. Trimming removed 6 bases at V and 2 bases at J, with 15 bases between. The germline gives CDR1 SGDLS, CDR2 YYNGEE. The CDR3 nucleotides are TGTGCCAGCATTTTCACCTTCTTAACTGGAAACACCATATATTTT. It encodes CASIFTFLTGNTIYF. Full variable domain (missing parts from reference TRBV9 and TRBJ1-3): DSGVTQTPKHLITATGQRVTLRCSPRSGDLSVYWYQQSLDQGLQFLIQYYNGEERAKGNILERFSAQQFPDLHSELNLSSLELGDSALYFCASIFTFLTGNTIYFGEGSWLTVV.

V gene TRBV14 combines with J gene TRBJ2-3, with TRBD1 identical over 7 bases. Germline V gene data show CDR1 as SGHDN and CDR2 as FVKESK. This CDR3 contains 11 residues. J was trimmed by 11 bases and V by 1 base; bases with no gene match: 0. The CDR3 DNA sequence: TGTGCCAGCAGCCAAGGGGACAGGCAGTATTTT. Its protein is CASSQGDRQYF.

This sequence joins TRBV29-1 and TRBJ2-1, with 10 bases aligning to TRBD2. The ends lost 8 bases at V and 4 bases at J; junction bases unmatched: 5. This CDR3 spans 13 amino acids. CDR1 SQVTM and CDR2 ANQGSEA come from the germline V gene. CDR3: CSKRTSGYNEQFF. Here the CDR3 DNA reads TGCAGCAAACGGACTAGCGGTTACAATGAGCAGTTCTTC.

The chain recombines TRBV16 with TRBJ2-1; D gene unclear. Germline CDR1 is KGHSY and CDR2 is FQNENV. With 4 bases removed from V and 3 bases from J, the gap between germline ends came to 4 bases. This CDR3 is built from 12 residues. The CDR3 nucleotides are TGTGCCAGCAGCCTGGACTACAATGAGCAGTTCTTC. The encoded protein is CASSLDYNEQFF.

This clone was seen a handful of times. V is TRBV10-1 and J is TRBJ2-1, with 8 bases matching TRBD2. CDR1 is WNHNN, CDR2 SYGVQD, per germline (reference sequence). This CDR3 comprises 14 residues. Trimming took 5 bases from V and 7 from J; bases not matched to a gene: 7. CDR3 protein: CASSSSSGRNEQFF. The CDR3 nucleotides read TGCGCCAGCAGTTCGTCAAGCGGGAGAAATGAGCAGTTCTTC.

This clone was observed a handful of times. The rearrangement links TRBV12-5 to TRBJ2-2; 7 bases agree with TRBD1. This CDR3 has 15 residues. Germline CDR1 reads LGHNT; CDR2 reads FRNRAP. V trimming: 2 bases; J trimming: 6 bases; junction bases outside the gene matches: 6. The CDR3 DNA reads TGTGCTAGTGGTTTGCCTCGACAGGGTTCCGGGGAGCTGTTTTTT. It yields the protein CASGLPRQGSGELFF.

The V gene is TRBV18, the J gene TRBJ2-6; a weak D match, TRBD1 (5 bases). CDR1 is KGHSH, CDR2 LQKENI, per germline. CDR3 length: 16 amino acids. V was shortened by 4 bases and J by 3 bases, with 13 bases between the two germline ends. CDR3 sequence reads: CASSLSQGGGANVLTF. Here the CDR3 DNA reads TGTGCCAGCTCACTTTCCCAGGGTGGTGGGGCCAACGTCCTGACTTTC.

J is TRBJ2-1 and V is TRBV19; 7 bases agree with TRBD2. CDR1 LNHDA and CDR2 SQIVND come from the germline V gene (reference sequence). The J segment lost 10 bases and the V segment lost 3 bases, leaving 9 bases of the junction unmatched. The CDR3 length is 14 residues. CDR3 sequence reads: CASSMVAREGEQFF. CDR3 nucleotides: TGTGCCAGTAGTATGGTAGCTAGGGAGGGGGAGCAGTTCTTC.

CDR3 amino acids: CASRTIGAGSYNEQFF. Here the CDR3 DNA reads TGCGCCAGCAGGACTATTGGGGCGGGCTCCTACAATGAGCAGTTCTTC. This sequence joins TRBV5-1 and TRBJ2-1; D is tentatively TRBD1 or TRBD2 (5 bases each). Germline values: CDR1 SGHRS, CDR2 YFSETQ. V lost 5 bases, J lost 0 bases, and 15 bases lay in between. The CDR3 totals 16 residues.

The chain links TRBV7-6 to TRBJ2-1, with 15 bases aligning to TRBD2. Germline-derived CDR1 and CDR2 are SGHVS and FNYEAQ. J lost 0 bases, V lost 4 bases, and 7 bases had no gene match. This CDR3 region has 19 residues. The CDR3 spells CASSSLWTSGGGSYNEQFF. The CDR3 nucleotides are TGTGCCAGCAGCTCGCTCTGGACTAGCGGGGGGGGCTCCTACAATGAGCAGTTCTTC.

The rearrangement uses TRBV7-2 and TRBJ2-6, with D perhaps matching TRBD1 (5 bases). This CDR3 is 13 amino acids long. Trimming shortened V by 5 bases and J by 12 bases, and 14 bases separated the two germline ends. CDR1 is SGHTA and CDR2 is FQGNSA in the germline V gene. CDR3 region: CASSLQATGVLTF. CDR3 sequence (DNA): TGTGCCAGCAGCCTACAGGCGACTGGCGTCCTGACTTTC. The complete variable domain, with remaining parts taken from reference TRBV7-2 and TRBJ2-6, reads GAGVSQSPSNKVTEKGKDVELRCDPISGHTALYWYRQSLGQGLEFLIYFQGNSAPDKSGLPSDRFSAERTGGSVSTLTIQRTQQEDSAVYLCASSLQATGVLTFGAGSRLTVL.

The CDR3 sequence: CASSPPATSPLHF. CDR3 bases: TGTGCCAGCTCACCACCGGCAACCTCTCCCCTCCACTTT. V usage is TRBV18 and J usage is TRBJ1-6; D not certain. Germline V gene sequence: CDR1 KGHSH, CDR2 LQKENI. Trimming shortened V by 0 bases and J by 13 bases, and 10 bases separated the two germline ends. The CDR3 extends over 13 amino acids.

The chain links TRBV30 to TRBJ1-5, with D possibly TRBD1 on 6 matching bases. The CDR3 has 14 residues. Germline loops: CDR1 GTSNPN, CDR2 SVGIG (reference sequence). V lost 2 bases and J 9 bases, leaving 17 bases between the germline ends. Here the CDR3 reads CAWSLGQRIGPQHF. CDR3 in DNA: TGTGCCTGGAGTCTCGGACAGCGGATAGGGCCCCAGCATTTT.

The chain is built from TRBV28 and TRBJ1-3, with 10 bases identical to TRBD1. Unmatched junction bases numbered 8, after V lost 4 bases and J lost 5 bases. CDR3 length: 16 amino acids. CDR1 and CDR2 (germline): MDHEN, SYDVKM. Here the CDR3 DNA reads TGTGCCAGCAGTTCTCCCGGGACAGGGGTTAGAAACACCATATATTTT. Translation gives CASSSPGTGVRNTIYF.

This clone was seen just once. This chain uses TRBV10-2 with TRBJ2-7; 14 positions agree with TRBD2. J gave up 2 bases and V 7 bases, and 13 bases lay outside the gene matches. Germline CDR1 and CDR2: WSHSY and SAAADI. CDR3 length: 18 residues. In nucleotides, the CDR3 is TGCGCCAGCATGGGGACTAGCGGGGGCCGGAACTCCCCCTACGAGCAGTACTTC. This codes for CASMGTSGGRNSPYEQYF.